The 2 T cell receptor beta chains below all came from one sample that was sequenced in a study of vaccination and CD4 T cells after COVID-19. Sequenced with the Oncomine TCR Beta short-read assay was DNA taken from cultured CD4+ T cells. TCRdb independently ran MiXCR on the PCR reads; one entry per CDR3 protein. The table lists more than 20,000 distinct CDR3 sequences, 50% of them singletons. Treatment meaning: approximately nine-day PBMC culture with coronavirus spike peptide pools or control peptides (ViraFEST assay). The antigens these receptors bind are not known. Specimen: CD4+ T cells from blood, cultured in vitro, collected before SARS-CoV-2 vaccination. The receptors originated from a human donor who received a COVID-19 vaccine.

The V call is TRBV7-8, the J call TRBJ2-1; TRBD1 agrees at 7 bases. This CDR3 has 17 amino acids. V shed 2 bases and J 3 bases; nucleotides not matched to a gene: 10. Germline CDR1 reads SGHVS; CDR2 reads FQNEAQ. CDR3 in amino acids: CASSLPLSRDSYNEQFF. CDR3 coding DNA: TGTGCCAGCAGCTTACCTTTAAGTCGGGACAGCTACAATGAGCAGTTCTTC.

This clonotype has only one observation. V and J are TRBV24-1 and TRBJ2-7; weak D call: TRBD1 (6 bases). The CDR3 is made up of 13 amino acids. V lost 3 bases and J 4 bases, leaving 9 bases between the germline ends. From germline, CDR1 is KGHDR and CDR2 SFDVKD. The CDR3 here is CATSDQRGYEQYF. In DNA form, the CDR3 reads TGTGCCACCAGTGATCAGAGGGGGTACGAGCAGTACTTC.